This T cell receptor beta chain emerged from a study of cytomegalovirus exposure and HLA in healthy donors. General study results and limits: CMV serostatus was the sole immune exposure information available.

It was with 60 Vbeta and 13 Jbeta primers that the PCR ran. The repertoire was sequenced with immunoSEQ multiplex PCR; TCRdb's copy has only in-frame clones and lacks some. This table lists about 200,000 clones. A remark on this clone: What it binds is unknown.

What was sequenced was PBMCs. This TCR was sampled from a boy between 10 and 17 years old in good health and CMV-seronegative.

CDR3: CASSSRGGLIKGDTQYF. The DNA for the CDR3 is TGTGCCAGCAGCTCCCGGGGGGGCCTCATCAAGGGAGATACGCAGTATTTT. The chain carries TRBV6-4 and TRBJ2-3, with 8 bases identical to TRBD2. Trimming at V came to 6 bases and at J to 5 bases, leaving 16 bases not matched to a gene. This CDR3 comprises 17 residues. The germline V gene encodes CDR1 MRHNA and CDR2 SNTAGT.